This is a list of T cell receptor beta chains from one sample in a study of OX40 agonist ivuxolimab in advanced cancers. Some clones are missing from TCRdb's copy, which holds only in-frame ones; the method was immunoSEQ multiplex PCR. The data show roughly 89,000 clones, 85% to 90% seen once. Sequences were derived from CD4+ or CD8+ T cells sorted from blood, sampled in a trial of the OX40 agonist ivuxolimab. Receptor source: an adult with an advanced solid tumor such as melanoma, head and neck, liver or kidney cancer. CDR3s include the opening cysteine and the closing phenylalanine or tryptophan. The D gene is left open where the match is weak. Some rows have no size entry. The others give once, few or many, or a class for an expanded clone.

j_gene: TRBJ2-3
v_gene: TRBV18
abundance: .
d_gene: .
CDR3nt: TGTGCCAGCTCACCGTATAACGGGATGGGCCTAGATACGCAGTATTTT
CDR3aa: CASSPYNGMGLDTQYF

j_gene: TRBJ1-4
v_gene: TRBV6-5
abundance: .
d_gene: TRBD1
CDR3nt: TGTGCCAGCGGACAGGGACTCTCAACTAATGAAAAACTGTTTTTT
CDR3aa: CASGQGLSTNEKLFF

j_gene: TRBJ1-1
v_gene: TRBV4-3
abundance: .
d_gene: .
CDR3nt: TGCGCCAGCAGCCTACGACTTGTGAACACTGAAGCTTTCTTT
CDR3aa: CASSLRLVNTEAFF

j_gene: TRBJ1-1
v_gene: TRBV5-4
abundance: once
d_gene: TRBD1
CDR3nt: TGTGCCAGCAGCCCGGGACAGGGCAACACTGAAGCTTTCTTT
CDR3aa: CASSPGQGNTEAFF

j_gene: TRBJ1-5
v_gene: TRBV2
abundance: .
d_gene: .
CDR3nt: TGTGCCAGCCACAGGGCCTCCAATCAGCCCCAGCATTTT
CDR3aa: CASHRASNQPQHF

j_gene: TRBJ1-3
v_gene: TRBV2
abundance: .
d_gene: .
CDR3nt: TGTGCCAGCAGTGAAGGGAACTCTGGAAACACCATATATTTT
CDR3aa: CASSEGNSGNTIYF

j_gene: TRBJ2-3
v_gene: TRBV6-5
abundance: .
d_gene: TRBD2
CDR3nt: TGTGCCAGCAGTTACGGCGGGAGTAAAGATACGCAGTATTTT
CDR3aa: CASSYGGSKDTQYF

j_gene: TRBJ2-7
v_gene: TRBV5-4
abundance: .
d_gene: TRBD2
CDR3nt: TGTGCCAGCAGCAAAGGGACTAGCGGACTTACCTACGAGCAGTACTTC
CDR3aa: CASSKGTSGLTYEQYF

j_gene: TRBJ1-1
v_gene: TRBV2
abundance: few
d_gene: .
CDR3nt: TGTGCCAGCAGTGAAGAAGTTGAAGCTTTCTTT
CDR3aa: CASSEEVEAFF

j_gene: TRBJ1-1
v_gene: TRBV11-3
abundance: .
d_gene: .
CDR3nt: TGTGCCAGCAGCTCCACCCTCGGTGGGGCTGAAGCTTTCTTT
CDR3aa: CASSSTLGGAEAFF

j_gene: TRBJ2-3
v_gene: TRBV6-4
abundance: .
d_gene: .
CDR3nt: TGTGCCAGCAGTGTCGACGGTAGCACAGATACGCAGTATTTT
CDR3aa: CASSVDGSTDTQYF

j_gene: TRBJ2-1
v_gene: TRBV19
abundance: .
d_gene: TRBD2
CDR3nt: TGTGCCAGTAGTATCTCTAGCGGGAGGGTGAATGAGCAGTTCTTC
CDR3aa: CASSISSGRVNEQFF

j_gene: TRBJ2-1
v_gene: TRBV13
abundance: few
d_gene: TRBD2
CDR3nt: TGTGCCAGCAGCTTGAGGTTCGAAACAGCGGGAGGGCCGGGTGAGCAGTTCTTC
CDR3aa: CASSLRFETAGGPGEQFF

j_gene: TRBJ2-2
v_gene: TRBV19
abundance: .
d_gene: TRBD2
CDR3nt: TGTGCCAGTAGTATTCGGCCTAGCGGAGCTACCGGGGAGCTGTTTTTT
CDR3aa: CASSIRPSGATGELFF

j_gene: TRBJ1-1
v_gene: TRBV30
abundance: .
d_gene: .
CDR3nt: TGTGCCTGGCTTCGGACCCCCCAAGACACTTTCTTT
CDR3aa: CAWLRTPQDTFF

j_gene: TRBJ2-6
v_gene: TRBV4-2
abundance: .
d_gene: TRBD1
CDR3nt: TGTGCCAGCAGCCAAGGATCTTCTTACAGGGGTCTCTCTGGGGCCAACGTCCTGACTTTC
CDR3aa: CASSQGSSYRGLSGANVLTF

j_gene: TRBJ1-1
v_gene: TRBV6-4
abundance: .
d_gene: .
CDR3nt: TGTGCCAGCAGTCCGCAGGGTGGACCCAGAACCACTGAAGCTTTCTTT
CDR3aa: CASSPQGGPRTTEAFF

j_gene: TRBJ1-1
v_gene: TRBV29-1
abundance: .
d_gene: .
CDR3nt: TGCAGCGTTGAGGGTAGGAACACTGAAGCTTTCTTT
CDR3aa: CSVEGRNTEAFF

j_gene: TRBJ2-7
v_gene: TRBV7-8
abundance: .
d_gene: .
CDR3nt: TGTGCCAGCAGCTTATGGGCCTACGAGCAGTACTTC
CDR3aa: CASSLWAYEQYF

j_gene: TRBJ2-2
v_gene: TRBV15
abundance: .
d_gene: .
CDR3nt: TGTGCCACCAGCAGAGGGTTACAGGGGGGGAACGGGGAGCTGTTTTTT
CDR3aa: CATSRGLQGGNGELFF

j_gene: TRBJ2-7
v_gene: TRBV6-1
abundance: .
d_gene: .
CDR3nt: TGTGCCGGCCGACGTCAGGAGCACTCCTACGAGCAGTACTTC
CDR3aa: CAGRRQEHSYEQYF

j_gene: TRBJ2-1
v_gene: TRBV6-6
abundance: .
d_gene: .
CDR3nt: TGTGCCAGCAGTTACCTCGGGGGTGAGCAGTTCTTC
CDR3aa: CASSYLGGEQFF

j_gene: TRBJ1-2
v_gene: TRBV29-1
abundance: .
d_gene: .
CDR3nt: TGCAGCGTTGAAGAAAGGGCAGGCTATGGCTACACCTTC
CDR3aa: CSVEERAGYGYTF

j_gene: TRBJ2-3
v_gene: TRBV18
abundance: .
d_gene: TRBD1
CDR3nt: TGTGCCAGCTCCCTACTCCCGACAGGGCCGGGGACAGATACGCAGTATTTT
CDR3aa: CASSLLPTGPGTDTQYF

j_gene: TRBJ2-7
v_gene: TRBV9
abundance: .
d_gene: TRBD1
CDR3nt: TGTGCCAGCATCCGGGACAGGGACTACGAGCAGTACTTC
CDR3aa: CASIRDRDYEQYF

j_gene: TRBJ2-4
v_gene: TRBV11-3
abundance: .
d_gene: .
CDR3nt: TGTGCCAGCAGCTTAGTAGCCAGGGGGACTCACATTCAGTACTTC
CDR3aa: CASSLVARGTHIQYF

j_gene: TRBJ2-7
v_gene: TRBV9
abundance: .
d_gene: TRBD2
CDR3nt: TGTGCCAGCAGCGGGGGTACTAGCGGGGCCGCCGAGCAGTACTTC
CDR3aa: CASSGGTSGAAEQYF

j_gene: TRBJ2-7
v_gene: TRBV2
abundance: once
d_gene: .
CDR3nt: TGTGCCAGCAGTGGGGCGGTCTCCTACGAGCAGTACTTC
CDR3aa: CASSGAVSYEQYF

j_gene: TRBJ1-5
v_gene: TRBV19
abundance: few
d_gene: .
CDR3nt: TGTGCCAGTAGCTCGGGTCTGTATCAGCCCCAGCATTTT
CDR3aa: CASSSGLYQPQHF

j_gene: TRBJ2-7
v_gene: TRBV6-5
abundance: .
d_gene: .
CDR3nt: TGTGCCAGCAGACCCTTAGTGGGCGAGCAGTACTTC
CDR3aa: CASRPLVGEQYF

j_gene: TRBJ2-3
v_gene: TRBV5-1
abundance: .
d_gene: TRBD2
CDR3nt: TGCGCCAGCAGCTCCGGGGGGTCCAGGGATACGCAGTATTTT
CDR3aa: CASSSGGSRDTQYF

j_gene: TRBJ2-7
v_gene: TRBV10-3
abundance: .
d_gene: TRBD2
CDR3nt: TGTGCCATCAGTGTTGGCGGGAGCTCCTACGAGCAGTACTTC
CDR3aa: CAISVGGSSYEQYF

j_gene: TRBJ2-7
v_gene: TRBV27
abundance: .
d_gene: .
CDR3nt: TGTGCCAGCAGCCTGACCGGACATTACTCCTACGAGCAGTACTTC
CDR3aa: CASSLTGHYSYEQYF

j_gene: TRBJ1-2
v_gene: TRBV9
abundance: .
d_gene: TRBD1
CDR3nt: TGTGCCAGCACCCGTAGTGGGACAGGGGACTATGGCTACACCTTC
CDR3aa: CASTRSGTGDYGYTF

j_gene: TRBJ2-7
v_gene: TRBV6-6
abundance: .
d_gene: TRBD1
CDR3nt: TGTGCCAGCAGTTACTTGGGACAGGGATTCTACGAGCAGTACTTC
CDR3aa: CASSYLGQGFYEQYF

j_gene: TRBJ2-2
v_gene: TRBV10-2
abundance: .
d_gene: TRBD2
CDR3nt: TGCGCCAGCAGCCCCGGACTAGCGGACCGAACCGGGGAGCTGTTTTTT
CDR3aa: CASSPGLADRTGELFF

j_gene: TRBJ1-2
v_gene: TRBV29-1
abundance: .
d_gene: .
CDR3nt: TGCAGCGCTAATAGGGAGATCTATGGCTACACCTTC
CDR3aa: CSANREIYGYTF

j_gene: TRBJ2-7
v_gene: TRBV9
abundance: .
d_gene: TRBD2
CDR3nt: TGTGCCAGCAGCCGCGGACTAGCGGGAGTATCGTACGAGCAGTACTTC
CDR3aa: CASSRGLAGVSYEQYF

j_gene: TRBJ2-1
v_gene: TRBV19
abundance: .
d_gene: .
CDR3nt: TGTGCCAGCAGTAGAGTCGTCGGGGCCTACAATGAGCAGTTCTTC
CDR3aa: CASSRVVGAYNEQFF

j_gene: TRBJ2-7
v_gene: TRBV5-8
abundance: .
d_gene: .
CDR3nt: TGTGCCAGCAGGACGGGATACGAGCAGTACTTC
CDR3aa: CASRTGYEQYF

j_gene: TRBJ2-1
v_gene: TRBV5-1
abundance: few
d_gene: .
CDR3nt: TGCGCCAGCAGCTTGGGCGGTTACTCCTACAATGAGCAGTTCTTC
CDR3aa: CASSLGGYSYNEQFF

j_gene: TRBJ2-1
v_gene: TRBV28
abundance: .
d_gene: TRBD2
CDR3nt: TGTGCCAGCAGTTTATTGGGCGGGACTATTGGGAATGAGCAGTTCTTC
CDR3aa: CASSLLGGTIGNEQFF

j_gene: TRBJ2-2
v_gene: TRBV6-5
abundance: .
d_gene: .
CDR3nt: TGTGCCAGCAGTTCCAACACCGGGGAGCTGTTTTTT
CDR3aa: CASSSNTGELFF

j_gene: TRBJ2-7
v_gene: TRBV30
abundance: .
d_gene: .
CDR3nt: TGTGCCTGGACCGTGCAGTGGGGGTACGAGCAGTACTTC
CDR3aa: CAWTVQWGYEQYF

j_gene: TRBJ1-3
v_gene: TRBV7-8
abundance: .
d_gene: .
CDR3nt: TGTGCCAGCAGCTTAATGGGGGGAGGCGGAAACACCATATATTTT
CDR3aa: CASSLMGGGGNTIYF

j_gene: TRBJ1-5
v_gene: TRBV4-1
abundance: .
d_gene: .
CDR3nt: TGCGCCAGCAGCCAGGCACAGCGACAGCCCCAGCATTTT
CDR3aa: CASSQAQRQPQHF

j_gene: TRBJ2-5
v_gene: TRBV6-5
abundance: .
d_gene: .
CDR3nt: TGTGCCAGCAGTTACTCGAGATCAGGGGCGGGGGAGACCCAGTACTTC
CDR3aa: CASSYSRSGAGETQYF

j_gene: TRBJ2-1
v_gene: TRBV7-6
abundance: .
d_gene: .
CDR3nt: TGTGCCAGCAGCCCAACAGTTGGCGGAAGCTCCTACAATGAGCAGTTCTTC
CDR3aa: CASSPTVGGSSYNEQFF

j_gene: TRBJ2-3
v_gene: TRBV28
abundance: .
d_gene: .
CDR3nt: TGTGCCAGCAGTTTATCGGGAGAGTCAGATACGCAGTATTTT
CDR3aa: CASSLSGESDTQYF

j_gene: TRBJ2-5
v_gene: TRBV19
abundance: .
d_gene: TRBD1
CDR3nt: TGTGCCAGTGGGGACAGGGGGGAGACCCAGTACTTC
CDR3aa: CASGDRGETQYF

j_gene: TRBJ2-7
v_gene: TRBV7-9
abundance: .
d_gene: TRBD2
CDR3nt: TGTGCCAGCAGCTTACTGGGGCGGGAGCGGGGCGAGCAGTACTTC
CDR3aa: CASSLLGRERGEQYF

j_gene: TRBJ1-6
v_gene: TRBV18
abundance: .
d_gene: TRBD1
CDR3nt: TGTGCCAGCTCACCCCGCCGGACAGGGAACAATTCACCCCTCCACTTT
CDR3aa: CASSPRRTGNNSPLHF

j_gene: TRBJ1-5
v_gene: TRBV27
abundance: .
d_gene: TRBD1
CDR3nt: TGTGCCAGCAGTTTACAGGGGGCTCAGCCCCAGCATTTT
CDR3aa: CASSLQGAQPQHF

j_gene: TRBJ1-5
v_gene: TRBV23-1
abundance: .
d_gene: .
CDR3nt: TGCGCCAGCGTTTTAACAAGCAATCAGCCCCAGCATTTT
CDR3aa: CASVLTSNQPQHF

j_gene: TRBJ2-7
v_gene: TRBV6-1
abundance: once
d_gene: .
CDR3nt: TGTGCCAGCGAGGGGGTACTCTACGAGCAGTACTTC
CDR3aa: CASEGVLYEQYF